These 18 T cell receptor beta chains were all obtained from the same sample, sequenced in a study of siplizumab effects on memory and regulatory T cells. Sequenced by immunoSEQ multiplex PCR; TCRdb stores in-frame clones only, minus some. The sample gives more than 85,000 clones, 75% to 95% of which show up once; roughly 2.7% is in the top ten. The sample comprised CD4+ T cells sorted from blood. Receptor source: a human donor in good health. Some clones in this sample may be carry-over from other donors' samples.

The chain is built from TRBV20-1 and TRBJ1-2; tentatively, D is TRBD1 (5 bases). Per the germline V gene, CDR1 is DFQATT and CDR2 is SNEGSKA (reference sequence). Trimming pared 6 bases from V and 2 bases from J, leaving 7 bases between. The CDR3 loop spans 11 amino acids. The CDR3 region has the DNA TGCAGTGCGGACAAGAACTATGGCTACACCTTC. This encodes CSADKNYGYTF.

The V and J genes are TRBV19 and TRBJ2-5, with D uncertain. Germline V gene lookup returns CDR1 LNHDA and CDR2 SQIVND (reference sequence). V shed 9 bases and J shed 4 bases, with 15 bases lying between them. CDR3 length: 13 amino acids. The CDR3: CASGLDLRETQYF. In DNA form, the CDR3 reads TGTGCCAGCGGGCTAGACCTCAGAGAGACCCAGTACTTC.

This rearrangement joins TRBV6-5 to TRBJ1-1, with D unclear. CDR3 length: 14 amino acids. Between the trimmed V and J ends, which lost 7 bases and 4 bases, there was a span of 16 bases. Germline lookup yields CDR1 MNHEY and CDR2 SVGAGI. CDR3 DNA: TGTGCCAGCATAGCCTTGGGAAGGGTCACTGAAGCTTTCTTT. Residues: CASIALGRVTEAFF.

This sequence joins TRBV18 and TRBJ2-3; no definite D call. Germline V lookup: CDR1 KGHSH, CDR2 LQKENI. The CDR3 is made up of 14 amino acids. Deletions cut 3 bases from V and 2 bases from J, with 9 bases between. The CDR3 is CASSPQSITDTQYF. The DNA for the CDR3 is TGTGCCAGCTCACCTCAGAGTATCACAGATACGCAGTATTTT.

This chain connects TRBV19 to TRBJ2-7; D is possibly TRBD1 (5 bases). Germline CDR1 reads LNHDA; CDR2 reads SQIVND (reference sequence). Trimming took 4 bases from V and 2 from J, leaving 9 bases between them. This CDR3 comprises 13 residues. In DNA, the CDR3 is TGTGCCAGTAGTAAGGGGCCGGCCTACGAGCAGTACTTC. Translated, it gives CASSKGPAYEQYF.

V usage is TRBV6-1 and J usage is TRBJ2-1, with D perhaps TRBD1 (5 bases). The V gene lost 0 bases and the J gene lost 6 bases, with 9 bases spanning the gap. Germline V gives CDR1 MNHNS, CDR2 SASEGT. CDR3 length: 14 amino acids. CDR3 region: CASSEAGRVNEQFF. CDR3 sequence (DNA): TGTGCCAGCAGTGAAGCGGGGCGTGTCAATGAGCAGTTCTTC.

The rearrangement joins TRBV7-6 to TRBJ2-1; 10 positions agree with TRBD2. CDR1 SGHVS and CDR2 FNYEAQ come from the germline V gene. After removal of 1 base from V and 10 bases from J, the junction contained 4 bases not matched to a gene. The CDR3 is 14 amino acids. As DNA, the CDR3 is TGTGCCAGCAGCTTAGGACTAGCGGGCAGCGAGCAGTTCTTC. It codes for CASSLGLAGSEQFF.

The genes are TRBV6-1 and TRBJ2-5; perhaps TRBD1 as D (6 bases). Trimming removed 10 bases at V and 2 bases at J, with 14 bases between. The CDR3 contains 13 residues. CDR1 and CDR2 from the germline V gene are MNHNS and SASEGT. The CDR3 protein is CAIVRGQQETQYF. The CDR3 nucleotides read TGTGCCATCGTCCGAGGACAGCAAGAGACCCAGTACTTC.

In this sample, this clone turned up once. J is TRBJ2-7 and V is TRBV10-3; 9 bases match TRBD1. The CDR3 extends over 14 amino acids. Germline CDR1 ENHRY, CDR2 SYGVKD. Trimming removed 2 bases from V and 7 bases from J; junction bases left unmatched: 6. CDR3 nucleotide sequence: TGTGCCATCAGTGAGCCGGACAGGGGTAGTGAGCAGTACTTC. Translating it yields CAISEPDRGSEQYF.

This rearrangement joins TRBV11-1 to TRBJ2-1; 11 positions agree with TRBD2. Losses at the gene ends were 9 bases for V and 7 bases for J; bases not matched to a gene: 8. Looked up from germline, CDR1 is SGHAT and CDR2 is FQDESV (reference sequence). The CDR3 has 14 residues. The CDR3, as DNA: TGTGCCAGTATAGCGGGGGGGAAAAGGAATGAGCAGTTCTTC. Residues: CASIAGGKRNEQFF.

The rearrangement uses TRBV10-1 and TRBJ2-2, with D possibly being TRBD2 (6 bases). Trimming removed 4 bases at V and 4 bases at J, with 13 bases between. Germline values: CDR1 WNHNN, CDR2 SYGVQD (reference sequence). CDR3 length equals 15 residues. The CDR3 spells CASSATSSSTGELFF. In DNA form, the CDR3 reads TGCGCCAGCAGTGCCACTAGCTCCTCCACCGGGGAGCTGTTTTTT.

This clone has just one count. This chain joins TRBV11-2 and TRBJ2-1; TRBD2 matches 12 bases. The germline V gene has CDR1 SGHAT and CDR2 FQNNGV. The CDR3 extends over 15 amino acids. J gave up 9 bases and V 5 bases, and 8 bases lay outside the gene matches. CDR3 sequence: CASSLGTSGLSEQFF. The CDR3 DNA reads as TGTGCCAGCAGCCTGGGGACTAGCGGGTTGAGTGAGCAGTTCTTC.

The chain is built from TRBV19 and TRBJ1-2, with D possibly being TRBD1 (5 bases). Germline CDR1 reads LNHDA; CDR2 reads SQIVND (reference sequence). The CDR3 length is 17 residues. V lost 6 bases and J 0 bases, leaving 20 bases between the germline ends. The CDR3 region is CASSDIGDPRANYGYTF. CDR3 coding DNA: TGTGCCAGTAGCGACATCGGGGACCCGCGAGCTAACTATGGCTACACCTTC.

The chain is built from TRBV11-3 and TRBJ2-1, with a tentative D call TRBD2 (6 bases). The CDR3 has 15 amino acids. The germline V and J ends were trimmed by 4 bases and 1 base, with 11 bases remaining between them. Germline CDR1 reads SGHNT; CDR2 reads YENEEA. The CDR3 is CASSSGTLSYNEQFF. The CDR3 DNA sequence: TGTGCCAGCAGCTCCGGGACTCTGTCCTACAATGAGCAGTTCTTC.

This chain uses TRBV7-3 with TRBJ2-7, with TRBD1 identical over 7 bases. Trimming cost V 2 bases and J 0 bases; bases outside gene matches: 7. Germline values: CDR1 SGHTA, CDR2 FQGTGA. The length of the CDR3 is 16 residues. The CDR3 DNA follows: TGTGCCAGCAGCTTACAACCGGGACAGAACTCCTACGAGCAGTACTTC. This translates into CASSLQPGQNSYEQYF.

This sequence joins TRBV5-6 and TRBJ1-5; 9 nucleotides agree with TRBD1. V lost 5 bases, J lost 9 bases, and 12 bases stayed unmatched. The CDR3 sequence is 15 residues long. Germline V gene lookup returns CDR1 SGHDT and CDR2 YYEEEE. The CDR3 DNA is TGTGCCAGCAGTGAATTGGGACAGGGAGGTTGGCCCCAGCATTTT. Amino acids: CASSELGQGGWPQHF.

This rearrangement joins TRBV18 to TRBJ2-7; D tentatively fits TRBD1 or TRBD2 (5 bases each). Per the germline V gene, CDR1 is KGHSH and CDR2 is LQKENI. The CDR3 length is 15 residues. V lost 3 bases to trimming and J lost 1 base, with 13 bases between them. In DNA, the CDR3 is TGTGCCAGCTCACCCATTATGGGGGAATCCTACGAGCAGTACTTC. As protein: CASSPIMGESYEQYF.

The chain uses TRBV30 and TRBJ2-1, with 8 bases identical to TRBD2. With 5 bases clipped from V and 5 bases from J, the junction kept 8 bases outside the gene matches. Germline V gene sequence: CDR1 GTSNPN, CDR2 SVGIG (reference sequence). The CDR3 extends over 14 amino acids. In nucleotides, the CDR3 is TGTGCCTGGCAGACCGGGACTAGGAACAATGAGCAGTTCTTC. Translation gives CAWQTGTRNNEQFF.